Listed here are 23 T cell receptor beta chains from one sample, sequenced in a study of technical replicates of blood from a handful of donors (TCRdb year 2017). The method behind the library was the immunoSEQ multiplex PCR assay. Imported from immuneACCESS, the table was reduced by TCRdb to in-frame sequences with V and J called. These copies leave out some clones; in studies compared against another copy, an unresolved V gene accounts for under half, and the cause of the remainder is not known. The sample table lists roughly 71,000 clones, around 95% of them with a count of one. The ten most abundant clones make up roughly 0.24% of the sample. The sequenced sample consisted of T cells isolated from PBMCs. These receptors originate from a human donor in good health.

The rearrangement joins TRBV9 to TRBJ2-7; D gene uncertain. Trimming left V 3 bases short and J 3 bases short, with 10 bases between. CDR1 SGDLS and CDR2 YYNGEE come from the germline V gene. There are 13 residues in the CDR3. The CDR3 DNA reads TGTGCCAGCAGCGCCGAGAACCTCTACGAGCAGTACTTC. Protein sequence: CASSAENLYEQYF.

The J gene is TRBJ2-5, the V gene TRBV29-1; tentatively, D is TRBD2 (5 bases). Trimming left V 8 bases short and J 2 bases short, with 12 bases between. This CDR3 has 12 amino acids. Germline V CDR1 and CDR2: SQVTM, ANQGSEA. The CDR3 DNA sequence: TGCAGCACCGGGTCGGGGCAAGAGACCCAGTACTTC. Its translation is CSTGSGQETQYF.

The CDR3 DNA sequence: TGCGCCAGCAGCCAATTCGGCCTAGCGCGATCTCAACAAGAGACCCAGTACTTC. Translated: CASSQFGLARSQQETQYF. The rearrangement links TRBV4-1 to TRBJ2-5; TRBD2 might be the D (6 bases). This CDR3 has 18 residues. The V end lost 2 bases, the J end lost 2 bases, and 21 bases lay between the germline ends. Germline CDR1 is MGHRA and CDR2 is YSYEKL.

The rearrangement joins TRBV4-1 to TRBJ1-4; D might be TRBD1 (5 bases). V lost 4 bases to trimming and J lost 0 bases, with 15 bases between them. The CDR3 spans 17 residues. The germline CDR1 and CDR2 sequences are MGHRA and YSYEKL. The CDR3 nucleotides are TGCGCCAGCAGCCGAGGTTGGGGCCTTTCAACTAATGAAAAACTGTTTTTT. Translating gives CASSRGWGLSTNEKLFF.

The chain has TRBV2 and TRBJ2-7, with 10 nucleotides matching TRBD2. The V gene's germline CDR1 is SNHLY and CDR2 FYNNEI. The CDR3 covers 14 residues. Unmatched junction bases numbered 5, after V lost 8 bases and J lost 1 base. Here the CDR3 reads CASSKREGSYEQYF. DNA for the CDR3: TGTGCCAGCTCTAAGCGGGAGGGGTCCTACGAGCAGTACTTC.

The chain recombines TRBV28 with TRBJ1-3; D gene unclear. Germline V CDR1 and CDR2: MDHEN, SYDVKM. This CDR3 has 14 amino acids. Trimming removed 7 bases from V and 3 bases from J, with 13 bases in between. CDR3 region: CASTLGGSGNTIYF. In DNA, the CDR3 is TGTGCCAGCACCCTCGGAGGGAGTGGAAACACCATATATTTT.

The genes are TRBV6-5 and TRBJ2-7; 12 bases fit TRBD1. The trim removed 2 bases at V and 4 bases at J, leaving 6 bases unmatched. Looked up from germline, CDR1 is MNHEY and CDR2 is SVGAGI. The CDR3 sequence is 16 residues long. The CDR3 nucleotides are TGTGCCAGCAGTTACAGAGGGACAGGGGGCCTTTACGAGCAGTACTTC. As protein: CASSYRGTGGLYEQYF.

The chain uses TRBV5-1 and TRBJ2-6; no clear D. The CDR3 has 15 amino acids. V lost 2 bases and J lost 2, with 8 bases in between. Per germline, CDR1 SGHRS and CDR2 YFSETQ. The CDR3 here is CASSFDATGANVLTF. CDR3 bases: TGCGCCAGCAGCTTTGATGCGACTGGGGCCAACGTCCTGACTTTC.

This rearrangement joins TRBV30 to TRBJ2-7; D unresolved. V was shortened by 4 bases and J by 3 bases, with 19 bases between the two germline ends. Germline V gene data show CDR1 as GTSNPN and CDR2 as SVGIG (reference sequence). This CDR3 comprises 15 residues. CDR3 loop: CAWTIHTQVLYEQYF. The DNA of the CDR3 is TGTGCCTGGACCATCCACACTCAGGTACTCTACGAGCAGTACTTC. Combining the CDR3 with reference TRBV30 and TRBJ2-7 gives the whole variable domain SQTIHQWPATLVQPVGSPLSLECTVEGTSNPNLYWYRQAAGRGLQLLFYSVGIGQISSEVPQNLSASRPQDRQFILSSKKLLLSDSGFYLCAWTIHTQVLYEQYFGPGTRLTVT.

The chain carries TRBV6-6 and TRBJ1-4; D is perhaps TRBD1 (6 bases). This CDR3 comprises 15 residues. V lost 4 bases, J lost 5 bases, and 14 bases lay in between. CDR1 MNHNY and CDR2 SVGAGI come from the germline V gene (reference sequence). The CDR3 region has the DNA TGTGCCAGCAGTTCGCAGGGGAAAGGAAATGAAAAACTGTTTTTT. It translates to CASSSQGKGNEKLFF.

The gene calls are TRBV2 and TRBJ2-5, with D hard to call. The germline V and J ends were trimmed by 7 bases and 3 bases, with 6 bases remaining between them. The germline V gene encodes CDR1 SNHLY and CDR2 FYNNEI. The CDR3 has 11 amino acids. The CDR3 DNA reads TGTGCCAGCACGGTTAAAGAGACCCAGTACTTC. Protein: CASTVKETQYF. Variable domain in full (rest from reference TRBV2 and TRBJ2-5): EPEVTQTPSHQVTQMGQEVILRCVPISNHLYFYWYRQILGQKVEFLVSFYNNEISEKSEIFDDQFSVERPDGSNFTLKIRSTKLEDSAMYFCASTVKETQYFGPGTRLLVL.

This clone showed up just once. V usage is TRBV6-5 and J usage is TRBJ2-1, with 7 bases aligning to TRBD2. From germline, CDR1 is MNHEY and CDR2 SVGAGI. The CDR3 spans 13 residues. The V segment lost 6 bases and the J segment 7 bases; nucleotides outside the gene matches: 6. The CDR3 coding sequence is TGTGCCAGCAGGCGGGAGTGGGGGAATGAGCAGTTCTTC. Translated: CASRREWGNEQFF.

CDR3 residues: CASSYKQGRNYGYTF. Written as DNA, the CDR3 is TGTGCCAGCAGTTATAAACAGGGGCGTAACTATGGCTACACCTTC. The rearrangement links TRBV6-5 to TRBJ1-2, with TRBD1 identical over 7 bases. CDR3 length equals 15 residues. V dropped 3 bases and J dropped 1; count of bases not matched to a gene: 5. Germline CDR1 and CDR2: MNHEY and SVGAGI.

The CDR3 DNA sequence: TGCGCCAGCAGCCTAGGGACTAGCGGGGACGAGCAGTACTTC. It is translated as CASSLGTSGDEQYF. The chain uses TRBV5-1 and TRBJ2-7; 13 bases fit TRBD2. Trimming at V came to 4 bases and at J to 5 bases, leaving 3 bases not matched to a gene. Germline CDR1 and CDR2: SGHRS and YFSETQ. CDR3 size: 14 residues. The complete variable domain, with remaining parts taken from reference TRBV5-1 and TRBJ2-7, reads KAGVTQTPRYLIKTRGQQVTLSCSPISGHRSVSWYQQTPGQGLQFLFEYFSETQRNKGNFPGRFSGRQFSNSRSEMNVSTLELGDSALYLCASSLGTSGDEQYFGPGTRLTVT.

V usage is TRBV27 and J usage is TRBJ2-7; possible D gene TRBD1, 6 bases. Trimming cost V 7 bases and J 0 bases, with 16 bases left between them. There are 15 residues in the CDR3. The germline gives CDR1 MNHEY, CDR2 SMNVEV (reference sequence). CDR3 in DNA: TGTGCCAGCAAGGTCGGGACATACGCCTCCTACGAGCAGTACTTC. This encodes CASKVGTYASYEQYF.

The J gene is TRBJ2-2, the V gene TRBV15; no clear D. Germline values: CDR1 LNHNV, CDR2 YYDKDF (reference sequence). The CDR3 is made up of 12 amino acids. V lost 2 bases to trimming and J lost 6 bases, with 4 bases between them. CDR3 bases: TGTGCCACCAGCAGATATGCCGGGGAGCTGTTTTTT. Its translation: CATSRYAGELFF.

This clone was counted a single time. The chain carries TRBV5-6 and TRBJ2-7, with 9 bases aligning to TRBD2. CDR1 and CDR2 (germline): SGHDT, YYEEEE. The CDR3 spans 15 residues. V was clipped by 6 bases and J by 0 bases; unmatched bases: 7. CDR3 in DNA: TGTGCCAGCAACTCACTAGCGGGCCTCTCCTACGAGCAGTACTTC. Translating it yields CASNSLAGLSYEQYF.

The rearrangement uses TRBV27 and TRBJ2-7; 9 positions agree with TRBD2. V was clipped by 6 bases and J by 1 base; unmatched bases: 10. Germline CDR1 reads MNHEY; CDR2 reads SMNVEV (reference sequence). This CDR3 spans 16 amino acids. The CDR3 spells CASSGGSGRLSYEQYF. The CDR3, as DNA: TGTGCCAGCAGCGGGGGGAGCGGGAGGCTGTCCTACGAGCAGTACTTC.

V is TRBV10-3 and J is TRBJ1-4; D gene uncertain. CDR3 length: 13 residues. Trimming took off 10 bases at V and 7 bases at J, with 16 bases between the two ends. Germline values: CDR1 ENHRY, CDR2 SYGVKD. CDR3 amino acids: CATLGTRGEKLFF. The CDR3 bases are TGTGCCACTCTGGGCACACGGGGTGAAAAACTGTTTTTT.

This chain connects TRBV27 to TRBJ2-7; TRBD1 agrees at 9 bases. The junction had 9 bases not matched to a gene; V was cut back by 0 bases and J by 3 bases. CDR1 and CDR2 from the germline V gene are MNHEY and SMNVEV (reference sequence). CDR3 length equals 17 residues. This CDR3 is CASSLSLYRGQGYEQYF. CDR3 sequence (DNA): TGTGCCAGCAGTTTATCCCTCTACCGGGGACAGGGCTACGAGCAGTACTTC.

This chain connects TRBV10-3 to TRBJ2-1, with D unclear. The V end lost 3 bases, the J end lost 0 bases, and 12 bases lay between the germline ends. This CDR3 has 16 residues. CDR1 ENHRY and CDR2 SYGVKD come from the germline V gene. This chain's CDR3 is CAISDLALSSYNEQFF. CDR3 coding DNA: TGTGCCATCAGTGATTTAGCCTTGAGCTCCTACAATGAGCAGTTCTTC.

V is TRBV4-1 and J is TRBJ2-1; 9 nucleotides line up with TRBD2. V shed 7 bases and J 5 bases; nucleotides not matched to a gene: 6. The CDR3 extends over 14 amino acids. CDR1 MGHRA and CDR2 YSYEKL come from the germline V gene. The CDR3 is CASTTGTSNNEQFF. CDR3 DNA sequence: TGCGCCAGCACCACCGGGACTAGCAACAATGAGCAGTTCTTC.

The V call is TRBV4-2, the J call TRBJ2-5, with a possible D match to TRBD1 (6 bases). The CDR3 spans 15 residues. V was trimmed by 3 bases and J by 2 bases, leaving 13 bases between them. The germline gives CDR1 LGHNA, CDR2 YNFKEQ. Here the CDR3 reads CASSQSGTSQETQYF. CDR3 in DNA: TGTGCCAGCAGCCAGTCCGGGACATCTCAAGAGACCCAGTACTTC.